Each of the 10 T cell receptor beta chains below was sequenced from the same sample in a study of PD-1 blockade in mismatch repair-deficient tumors (dated by TCRdb to the late 2010s). The library was prepared using the immunoSEQ multiplex PCR assay. TCRdb mirrors the immuneACCESS table, restricted to in-frame sequences. Some clones are absent from its copies; in checked studies, under half trace to an unresolved V gene, and the reason for the others is unknown. The table for this sample lists approximately 130,000 clones; about 88% of them were counted only once. The ten largest account for approximately 12% of the sample. The source was peripheral blood, collected 44 weeks after starting pembrolizumab. These receptors all come from an adult with mismatch repair-deficient cancer.

The table lists this clone with a count of one. The V and J genes are TRBV15 and TRBJ2-7; D call uncertain. Trimming took 4 bases from V and 0 from J, leaving 7 bases between them. Germline V lookup: CDR1 LNHNV, CDR2 YYDKDF (reference sequence). There are 13 residues in the CDR3. The CDR3 nucleotides are TGTGCCACCAGCATAGACACCTCCTACGAGCAGTACTTC. Its protein product is CATSIDTSYEQYF.

The chain carries TRBV6-5 and TRBJ1-1, with unresolved D. The V end was cut by 8 bases, the J end by 1 base, with 11 bases between. Germline V lookup: CDR1 MNHEY, CDR2 SVGAGI. There are 13 residues in the CDR3. DNA of the CDR3: TGTGCCAGCTTTCAAAGGGAGAACACTGAAGCTTTCTTT. Protein sequence: CASFQRENTEAFF.

V usage is TRBV30 and J usage is TRBJ2-1; TRBD2 matches 7 bases. This CDR3 is built from 17 residues. V shed 2 bases and J 7 bases; nucleotides not matched to a gene: 17. Germline loops: CDR1 GTSNPN, CDR2 SVGIG (reference sequence). The CDR3 loop reads CAWSSNTGTTRGNEQFF. CDR3 nucleotides: TGTGCCTGGAGTAGTAACACCGGGACTACCAGAGGGAATGAGCAGTTCTTC.

The chain uses TRBV5-1 and TRBJ1-1; maybe TRBD1 (5 bases). This CDR3 is built from 14 residues. Germline lookup yields CDR1 SGHRS and CDR2 YFSETQ. V lost 5 bases to trimming and J lost 3 bases, with 14 bases between them. The chain's CDR3 is CASRRDSSDTEAFF. DNA of the CDR3: TGCGCCAGCAGACGAGACAGCAGTGACACTGAAGCTTTCTTT. Filled out from reference TRBV5-1 and TRBJ1-1, the complete variable domain reads KAGVTQTPRYLIKTRGQQVTLSCSPISGHRSVSWYQQTPGQGLQFLFEYFSETQRNKGNFPGRFSGRQFSNSRSEMNVSTLELGDSALYLCASRRDSSDTEAFFGQGTRLTVV.

The chain joins TRBV5-1 to TRBJ1-3, with D unresolved. This CDR3 has 13 residues. The germline V gene has CDR1 SGHRS and CDR2 YFSETQ. Trimming took 2 bases from V and 0 from J, leaving 3 bases between them. The CDR3 here is CASSLHSGNTIYF. CDR3 coding DNA: TGCGCCAGCAGCTTACACTCTGGAAACACCATATATTTT. Full variable domain (rest looked up from reference TRBV5-1 and TRBJ1-3): KAGVTQTPRYLIKTRGQQVTLSCSPISGHRSVSWYQQTPGQGLQFLFEYFSETQRNKGNFPGRFSGRQFSNSRSEMNVSTLELGDSALYLCASSLHSGNTIYFGEGSWLTVV.

The V gene is TRBV30, the J gene TRBJ2-2; perhaps TRBD1 as D (8 bases). The CDR3 runs 17 residues. V lost 1 base and J lost 7, with 22 bases in between. The germline V gene encodes CDR1 GTSNPN and CDR2 SVGIG (reference sequence). The CDR3 here is CAWSEWEGRGLNGELFF. CDR3 in DNA: TGTGCCTGGAGTGAATGGGAGGGCAGGGGGCTGAACGGGGAGCTGTTTTTT. Combining the CDR3 with reference TRBV30 and TRBJ2-2 gives the whole variable domain SQTIHQWPATLVQPVGSPLSLECTVEGTSNPNLYWYRQAAGRGLQLLFYSVGIGQISSEVPQNLSASRPQDRQFILSSKKLLLSDSGFYLCAWSEWEGRGLNGELFFGEGSRLTVL.

The V gene is TRBV18, the J gene TRBJ2-1, with a tentative D call TRBD1 (6 bases). The V end lost 6 bases, the J end lost 4 bases, and 10 bases lay between the germline ends. The CDR3 sequence is 13 residues long. Germline lookup yields CDR1 KGHSH and CDR2 LQKENI. The CDR3 DNA follows: TGTGCCAGCTCCCAGGGACAATACAATGAGCAGTTCTTC. Protein: CASSQGQYNEQFF. The whole variable domain, remainder taken from reference TRBV18 and TRBJ2-1, is NAGVMQNPRHLVRRRGQEARLRCSPMKGHSHVYWYRQLPEEGLKFMVYLQKENIIDESGMPKERFSAEFPKEGPSILRIQQVVRGDSAAYFCASSQGQYNEQFFGPGTRLTVL.

The chain employs TRBV19 and TRBJ1-1, with TRBD1 matching 7 bases. J lost 4 bases, V lost 4 bases, and 9 bases had no gene match. The CDR3 runs 15 residues. Looked up from germline, CDR1 is LNHDA and CDR2 is SQIVND (reference sequence). In nucleotides, the CDR3 is TGTGCCAGTAGTAGTTCGACAGGGAGTGGCACTGAAGCTTTCTTT. Translated: CASSSSTGSGTEAFF.

This chain connects TRBV14 to TRBJ2-7, with D uncertain. The V gene lost 2 bases and the J gene lost 0 bases, with 8 bases spanning the gap. Germline values: CDR1 SGHDN, CDR2 FVKESK. CDR3 length: 14 residues. CDR3 in amino acids: CASSQYLDSYEQYF. In nucleotides, the CDR3 is TGTGCCAGCAGCCAATATTTGGACTCCTACGAGCAGTACTTC.

This clone was seen a few times. The chain joins TRBV5-4 to TRBJ1-2; D remains ambiguous. Germline CDR1 reads SGHNT; CDR2 reads YYREEE (reference sequence). The CDR3 consists of 15 residues. Trimming removed 1 base at V and 8 bases at J, with 18 bases between. CDR3 sequence reads: CASSLYAASTRGYTF. As DNA, the CDR3 is TGTGCCAGCAGCTTGTATGCTGCCTCAACGAGGGGCTACACCTTC.